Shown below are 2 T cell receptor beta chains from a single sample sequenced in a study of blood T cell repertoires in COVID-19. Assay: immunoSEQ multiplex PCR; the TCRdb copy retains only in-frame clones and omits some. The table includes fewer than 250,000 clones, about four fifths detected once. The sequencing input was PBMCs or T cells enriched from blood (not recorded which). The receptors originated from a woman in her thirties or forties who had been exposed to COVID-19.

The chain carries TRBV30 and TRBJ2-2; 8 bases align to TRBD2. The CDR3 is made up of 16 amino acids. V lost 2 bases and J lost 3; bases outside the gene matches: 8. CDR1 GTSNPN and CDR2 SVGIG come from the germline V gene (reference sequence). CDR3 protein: CAWSRLAGRYTGELFF. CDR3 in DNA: TGTGCCTGGAGTCGATTAGCGGGGAGGTACACCGGGGAGCTGTTTTTT.

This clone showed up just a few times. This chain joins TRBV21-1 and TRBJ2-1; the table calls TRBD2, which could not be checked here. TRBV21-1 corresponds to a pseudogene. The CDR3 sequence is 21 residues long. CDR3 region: CASSKDKGQGKGTSGDNEQFF. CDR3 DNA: TGTGCCAGCAGCAAAGATAAAGGACAGGGTAAGGGAACTAGCGGGGACAATGAGCAGTTCTTC.